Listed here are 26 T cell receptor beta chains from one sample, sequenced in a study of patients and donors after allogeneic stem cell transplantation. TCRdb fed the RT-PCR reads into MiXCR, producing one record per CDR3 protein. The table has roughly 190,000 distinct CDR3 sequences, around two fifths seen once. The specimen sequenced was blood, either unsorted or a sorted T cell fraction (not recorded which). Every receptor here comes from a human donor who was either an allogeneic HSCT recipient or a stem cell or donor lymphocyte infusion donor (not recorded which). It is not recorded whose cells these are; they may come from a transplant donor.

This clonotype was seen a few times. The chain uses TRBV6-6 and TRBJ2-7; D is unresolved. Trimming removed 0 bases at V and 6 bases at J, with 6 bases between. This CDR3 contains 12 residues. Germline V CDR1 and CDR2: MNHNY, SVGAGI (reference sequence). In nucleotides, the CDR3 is TGTGCCAGCAGTTACTCCCCGCCCGAGCAGTACTTC. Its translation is CASSYSPPEQYF.

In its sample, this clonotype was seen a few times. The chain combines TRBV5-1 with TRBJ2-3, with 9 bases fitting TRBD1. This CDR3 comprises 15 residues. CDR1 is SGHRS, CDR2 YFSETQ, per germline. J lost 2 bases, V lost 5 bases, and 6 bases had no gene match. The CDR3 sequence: CASSQTGGTTDTQYF. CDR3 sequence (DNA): TGCGCCAGCAGTCAGACAGGGGGAACCACAGATACGCAGTATTTT.

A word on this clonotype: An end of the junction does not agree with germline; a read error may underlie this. CDR3 sequence: CASSSGQPGELLF. In DNA form, the CDR3 reads TGTGCCAGCAGCTCGGGACAGCCCGGGGAGCTGCTTTTT. V is TRBV7-3 and J is TRBJ2-2; 7 bases map to TRBD1. Germline lookup yields CDR1 SGHTA and CDR2 FQGTGA. This CDR3 contains 13 residues.

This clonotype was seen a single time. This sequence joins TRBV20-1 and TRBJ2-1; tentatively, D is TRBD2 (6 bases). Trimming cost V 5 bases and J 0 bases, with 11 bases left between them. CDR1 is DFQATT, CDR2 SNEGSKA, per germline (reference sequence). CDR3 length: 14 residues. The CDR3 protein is CSAARDSSYNEQFF. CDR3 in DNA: TGCAGTGCTGCCCGGGACTCCTCCTACAATGAGCAGTTCTTC.

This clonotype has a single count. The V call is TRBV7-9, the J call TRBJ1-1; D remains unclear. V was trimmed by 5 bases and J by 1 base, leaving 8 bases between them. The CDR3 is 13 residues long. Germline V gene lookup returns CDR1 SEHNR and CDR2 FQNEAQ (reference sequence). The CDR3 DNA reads TGTGCCAGCAGCCCTTACGAGAACACTGAAGCTTTCTTT. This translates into CASSPYENTEAFF.

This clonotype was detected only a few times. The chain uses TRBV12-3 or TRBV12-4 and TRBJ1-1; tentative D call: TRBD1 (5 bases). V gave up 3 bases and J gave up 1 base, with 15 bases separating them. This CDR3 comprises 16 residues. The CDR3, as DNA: TGTGCCAGCAGTTTCGAGTCCGGGACGGGGAACACTGAAGCTTTCTTT. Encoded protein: CASSFESGTGNTEAFF.

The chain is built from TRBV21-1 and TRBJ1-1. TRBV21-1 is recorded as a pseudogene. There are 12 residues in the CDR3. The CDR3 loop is CASSKTMREAFF. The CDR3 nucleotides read TGTGCCAGCAGCAAGACAATGCGAGAAGCTTTCTTT.

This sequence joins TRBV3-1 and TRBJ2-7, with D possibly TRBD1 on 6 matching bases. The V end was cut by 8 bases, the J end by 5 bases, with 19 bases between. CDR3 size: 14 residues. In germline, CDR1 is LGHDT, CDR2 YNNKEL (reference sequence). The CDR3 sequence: CASWSGVFYHEQYF. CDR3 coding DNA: TGTGCCAGCTGGTCAGGGGTGTTTTACCACGAGCAGTACTTC.

CDR3 sequence reads: CASSLGVAGRETQYF. The CDR3 DNA sequence: TGTGCCAGCAGCTTGGGTGTAGCGGGGAGAGAGACCCAGTACTTC. The chain uses TRBV5-6 and TRBJ2-5; 8 bases map to TRBD2. Trimming cost V 0 bases and J 4 bases; bases outside gene matches: 5. The CDR3 spans 15 residues. Germline lookup yields CDR1 SGHDT and CDR2 YYEEEE.

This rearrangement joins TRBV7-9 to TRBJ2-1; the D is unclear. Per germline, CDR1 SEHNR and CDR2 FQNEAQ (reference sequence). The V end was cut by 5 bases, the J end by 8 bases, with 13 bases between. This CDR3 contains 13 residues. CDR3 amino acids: CASSLSRDDEQFF. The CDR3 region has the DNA TGTGCCAGCAGCCTCTCCCGCGACGATGAGCAGTTCTTC. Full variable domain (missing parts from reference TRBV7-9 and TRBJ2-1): DTGVSQNPRHKITKRGQNVTFRCDPISEHNRLYWYRQTLGQGPEFLTYFQNEAQLEKSRLLSDRFSAERPKGSFSTLEIQRTEQGDSAMYLCASSLSRDDEQFFGPGTRLTVL.

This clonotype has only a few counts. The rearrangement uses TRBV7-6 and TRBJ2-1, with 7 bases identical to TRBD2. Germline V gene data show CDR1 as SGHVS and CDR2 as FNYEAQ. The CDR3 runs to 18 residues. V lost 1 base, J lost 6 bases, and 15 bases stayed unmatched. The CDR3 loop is CASSLVSSGGLFSNEQFF. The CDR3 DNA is TGTGCCAGCAGCTTAGTCTCTAGCGGTGGCTTGTTTTCCAATGAGCAGTTCTTC.

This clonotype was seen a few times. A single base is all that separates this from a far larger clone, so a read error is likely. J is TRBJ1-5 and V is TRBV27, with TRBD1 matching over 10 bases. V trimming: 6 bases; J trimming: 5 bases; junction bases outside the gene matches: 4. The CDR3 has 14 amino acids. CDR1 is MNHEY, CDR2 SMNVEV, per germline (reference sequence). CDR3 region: CASSSGQGDQPQHF. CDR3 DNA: TGTGCCAGCAGCTCCGGACAGGGGGATCAGCCCCAGCATTTT.

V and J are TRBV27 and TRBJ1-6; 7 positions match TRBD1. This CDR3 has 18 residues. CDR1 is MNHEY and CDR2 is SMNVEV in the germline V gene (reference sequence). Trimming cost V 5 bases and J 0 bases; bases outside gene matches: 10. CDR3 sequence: CASSPSGQRSSYNSPLHF. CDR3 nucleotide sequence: TGTGCCAGCAGTCCCTCGGGACAGCGAAGCTCCTATAATTCACCCCTCCACTTT.

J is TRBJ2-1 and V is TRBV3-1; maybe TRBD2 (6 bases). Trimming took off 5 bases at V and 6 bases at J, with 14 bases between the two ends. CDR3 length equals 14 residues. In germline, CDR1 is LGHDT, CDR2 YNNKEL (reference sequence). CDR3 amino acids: CASSGTLTSNEQFF. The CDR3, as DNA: TGTGCCAGCAGCGGGACTCTTACTTCCAATGAGCAGTTCTTC.

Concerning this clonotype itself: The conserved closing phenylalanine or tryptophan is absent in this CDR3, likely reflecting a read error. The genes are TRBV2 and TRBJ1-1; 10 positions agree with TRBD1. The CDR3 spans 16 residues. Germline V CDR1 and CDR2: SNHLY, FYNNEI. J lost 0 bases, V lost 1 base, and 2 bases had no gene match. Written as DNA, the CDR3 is TGTGCCAGCAGTGAAGGACAGGGGGCCATGAACACTGAAGCTTTCTTG. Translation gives CASSEGQGAMNTEAFL.

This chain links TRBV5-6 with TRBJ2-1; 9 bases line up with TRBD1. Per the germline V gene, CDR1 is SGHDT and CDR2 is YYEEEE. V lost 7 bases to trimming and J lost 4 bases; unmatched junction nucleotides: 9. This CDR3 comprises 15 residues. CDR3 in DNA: TGTGCCAGCCACGAGGACAGGGGCTATTACAATGAGCAGTTCTTC. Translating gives CASHEDRGYYNEQFF.

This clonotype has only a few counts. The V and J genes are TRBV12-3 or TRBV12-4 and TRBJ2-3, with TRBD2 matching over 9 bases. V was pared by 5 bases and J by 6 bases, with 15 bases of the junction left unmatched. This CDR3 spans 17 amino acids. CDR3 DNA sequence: TGTGCCAGCAGTCGGACCGGGGGTAGCGGGAGCAGGGATACGCAGTATTTT. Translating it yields CASSRTGGSGSRDTQYF.

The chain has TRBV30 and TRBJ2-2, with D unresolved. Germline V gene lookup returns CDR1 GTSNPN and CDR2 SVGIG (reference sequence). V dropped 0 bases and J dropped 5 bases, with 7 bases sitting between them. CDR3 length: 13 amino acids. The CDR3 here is CAWSVTLTGELFF. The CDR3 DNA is TGTGCCTGGAGTGTAACTCTTACCGGGGAGCTGTTTTTT.

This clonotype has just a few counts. CDR3 region: CASTPEGNTIYF. For the CDR3, the DNA is TGTGCCAGCACCCCTGAAGGAAACACCATATATTTT. The rearrangement links TRBV7-2 to TRBJ1-3; unclear D gene. This CDR3 region has 12 residues. The germline V gene encodes CDR1 SGHTA and CDR2 FQGNSA. V lost 7 bases to trimming and J lost 4 bases, with 8 bases between them.

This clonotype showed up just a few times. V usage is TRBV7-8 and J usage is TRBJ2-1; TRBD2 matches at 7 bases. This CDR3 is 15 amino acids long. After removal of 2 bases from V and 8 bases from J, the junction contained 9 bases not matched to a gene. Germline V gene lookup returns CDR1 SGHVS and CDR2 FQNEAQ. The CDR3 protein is CASSLFEAGEDEQFF. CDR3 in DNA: TGTGCCAGCAGCTTATTTGAGGCGGGAGAAGATGAGCAGTTCTTC.

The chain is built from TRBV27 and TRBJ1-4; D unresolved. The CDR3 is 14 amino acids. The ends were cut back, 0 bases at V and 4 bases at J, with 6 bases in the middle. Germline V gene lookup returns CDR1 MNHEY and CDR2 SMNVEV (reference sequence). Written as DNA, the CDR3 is TGTGCCAGCAGTTTATCGAGAAGTAATGAAAAACTGTTTTTT. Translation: CASSLSRSNEKLFF.

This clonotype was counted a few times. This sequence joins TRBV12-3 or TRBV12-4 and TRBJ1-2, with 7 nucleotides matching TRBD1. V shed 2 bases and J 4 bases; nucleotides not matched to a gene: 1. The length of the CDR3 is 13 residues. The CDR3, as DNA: TGTGCCAGCAGTTTACACAGGGGCTATGGCTACACCTTC. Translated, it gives CASSLHRGYGYTF.

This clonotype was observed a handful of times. The CDR3 region has the DNA TGCAGCGTTGTCGGACAGGGTTCCCTCAATGAGCAGTTCTTC. The encoded protein is CSVVGQGSLNEQFF. The rearrangement links TRBV29-1 to TRBJ2-1; 8 positions match TRBD1. CDR1 is SQVTM, CDR2 ANQGSEA, per germline. Trimming cost V 4 bases and J 6 bases; bases outside gene matches: 8. The CDR3 consists of 14 residues.

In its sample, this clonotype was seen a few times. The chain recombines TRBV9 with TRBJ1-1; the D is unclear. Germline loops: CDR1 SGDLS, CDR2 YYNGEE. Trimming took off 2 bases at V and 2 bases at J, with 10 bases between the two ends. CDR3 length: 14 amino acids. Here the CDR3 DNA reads TGTGCCAGCAGCGTTTCGTACAGAAACACTGAAGCTTTCTTT. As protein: CASSVSYRNTEAFF.

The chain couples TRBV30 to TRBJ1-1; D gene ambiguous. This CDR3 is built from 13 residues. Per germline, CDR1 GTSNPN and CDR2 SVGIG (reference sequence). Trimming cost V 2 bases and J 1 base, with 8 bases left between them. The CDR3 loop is CAWSQVGNTEAFF. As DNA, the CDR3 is TGTGCCTGGAGTCAGGTGGGGAACACTGAAGCTTTCTTT.

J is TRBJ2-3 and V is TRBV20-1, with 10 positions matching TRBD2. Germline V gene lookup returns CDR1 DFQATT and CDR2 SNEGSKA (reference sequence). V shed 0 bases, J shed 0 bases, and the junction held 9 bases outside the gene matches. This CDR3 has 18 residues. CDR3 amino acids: CSARDRASGSWSTDTQYF. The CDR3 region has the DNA TGCAGTGCTAGAGATAGGGCTAGCGGGAGCTGGAGCACAGATACGCAGTATTTT.